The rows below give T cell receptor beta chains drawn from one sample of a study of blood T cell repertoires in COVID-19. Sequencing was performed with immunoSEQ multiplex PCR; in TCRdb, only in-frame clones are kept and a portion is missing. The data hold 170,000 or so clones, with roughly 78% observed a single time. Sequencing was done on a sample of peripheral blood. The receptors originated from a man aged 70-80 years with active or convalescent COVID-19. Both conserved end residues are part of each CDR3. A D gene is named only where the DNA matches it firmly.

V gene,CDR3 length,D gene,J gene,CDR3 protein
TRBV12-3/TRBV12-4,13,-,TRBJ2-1,CASSIPWLNEQFF
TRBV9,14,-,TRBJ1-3,CASSVEQVANTIYF
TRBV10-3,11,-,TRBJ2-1,CAISVLNEQFF
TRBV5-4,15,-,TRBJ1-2,CASSIDRTANYGYTF
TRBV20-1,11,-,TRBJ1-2,CSGSETYGYTF
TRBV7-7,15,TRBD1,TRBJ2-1,CASSQGQGDNNEQFF
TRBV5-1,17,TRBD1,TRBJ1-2,CASSLGGTGLGGYGYTF
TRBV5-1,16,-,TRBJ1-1,CASSQLGPGMNTEAFF
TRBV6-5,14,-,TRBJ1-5,CASSLTGGRQPQHF
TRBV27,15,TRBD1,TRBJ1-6,CASSFGDRARSPLHF
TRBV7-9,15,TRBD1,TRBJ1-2,CASSYKTPDRGGYTF
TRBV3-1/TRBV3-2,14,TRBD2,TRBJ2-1,CASSQTSGSNEQFF
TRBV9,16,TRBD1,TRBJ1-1,CASSVVPGTGNTEAFF
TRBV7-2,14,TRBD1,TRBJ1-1,CASSLDYGQGEAFF
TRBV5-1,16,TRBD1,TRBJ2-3,CASRLAGTDFTDTQYF
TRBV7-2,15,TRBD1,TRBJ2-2,CASSTQGGNGGELFF
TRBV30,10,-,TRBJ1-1,CAWGPTEAFF
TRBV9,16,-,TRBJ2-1,CASSPNPGRTYNEQFF
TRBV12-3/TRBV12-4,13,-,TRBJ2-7,CASSRTSVYEQYF
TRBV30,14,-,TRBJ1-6,CAYRVRPNNSPLHF
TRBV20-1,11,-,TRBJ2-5,CSARDLETQYF
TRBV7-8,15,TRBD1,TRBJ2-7,CASSRSDRGPYEQYF
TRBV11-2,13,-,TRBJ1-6,CASAQSYNSPLHF
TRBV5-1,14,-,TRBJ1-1,CASSLGGGDTEAFF
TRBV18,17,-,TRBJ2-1,CASSPPGQTLWGNEQFF
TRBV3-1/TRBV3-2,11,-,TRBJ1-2,CASSQGGGYTF
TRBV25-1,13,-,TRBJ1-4,CASRNGAGEKLFF
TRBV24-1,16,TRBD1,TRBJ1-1,CATSDRSQGVNTEAFF
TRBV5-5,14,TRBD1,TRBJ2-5,CASSLGTGGETQYF
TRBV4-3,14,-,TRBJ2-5,CASSQGGSQETQYF
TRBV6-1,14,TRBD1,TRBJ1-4,CASSMDRGNEKLFF
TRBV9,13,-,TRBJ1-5,CASSTGWRQPQHF
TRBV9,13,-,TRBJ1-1,CASSVGDVGAPFF
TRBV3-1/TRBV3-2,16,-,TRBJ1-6,CASSQGEGFPNSPLHF
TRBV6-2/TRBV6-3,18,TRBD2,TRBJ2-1,CASSPFSPRGSNGNEQFF
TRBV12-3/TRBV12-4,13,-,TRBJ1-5,CASSRQPNQPQHF